This is a list of T cell receptor beta chains from one sample in a study of T cells in Graves' hyperthyroidism and ophthalmopathy. TCRdb analysed the multiplex PCR reads with MiXCR anew, one entry per CDR3 protein. The data contain about 600,000 distinct CDR3 sequences, about a sixth of them singletons. Sequenced: blood. These receptors were taken from a woman aged 40 to 49 with Graves' ophthalmopathy. CDR3s include the opening cysteine and the closing phenylalanine or tryptophan. D genes are given only for firm matches. The listing skips clone size in some rows; elsewhere it reads once, few, many or a size class.

NA,TRBV5-1,TRBJ2-3,NA,CASSLAGLRLTDTQYF,TGCGCCAGCAGCTTGGCCGGGTTACGCTTGACAGATACGCAGTATTTT
NA,TRBV6-6,TRBJ2-1,NA,CASSYLYSVKDNEQFF,TGTGCCAGCAGTTACCTGTACTCAGTCAAGGACAATGAGCAGTTCTTC
many,TRBV5-1,TRBJ2-7,TRBD2,CASSLSGGRAYEQYF,TGCGCCAGCAGCTTGTCCGGCGGGAGGGCGTACGAGCAGTACTTC
many,TRBV20-1,TRBJ1-1,NA,CSARDRAGSSEAFF,TGCAGTGCTAGAGATAGGGCAGGGTCGAGTGAAGCTTTCTTT
many,TRBV7-3,TRBJ2-1,TRBD2,CASSPTSVNEQFF,TGTGCCAGCAGCCCAACTAGCGTCAATGAGCAGTTCTTC
NA,TRBV19,TRBJ1-2,NA,CASSISNRAYGYTF,TGTGCCAGTAGTATATCGAACAGGGCCTATGGCTACACCTTC
many,TRBV11-2,TRBJ2-1,TRBD2,CASSSQAGGPYNEQFF,TGTGCCAGCAGCTCTCAAGCGGGGGGGCCATACAATGAGCAGTTCTTC
many,TRBV20-1,TRBJ2-7,TRBD1,CSAVTQGAAYEQYF,TGCAGTGCAGTCACACAGGGGGCCGCCTACGAGCAGTACTTC
few,TRBV4-1,TRBJ1-2,TRBD1,CASSQVTGADFYGYTF,TGCGCCAGCAGCCAAGTAACAGGGGCCGACTTCTATGGCTACACCTTC
few,TRBV7-9,TRBJ2-6,NA,CASSLAAVSSSGANVLTF,TGTGCCAGCAGCTTAGCAGCAGTCTCGAGCTCTGGGGCCAACGTCCTGACTTTC
NA,TRBV20-1,TRBJ1-1,NA,CSARDRGYTEAFF,TGCAGTGCTAGAGATCGAGGGTACACTGAAGCTTTCTTT
NA,TRBV20-1,TRBJ2-7,TRBD1,CSAGTGGVGEQYF,TGCAGTGCTGGGACAGGGGGGGTGGGCGAGCAGTACTTC
many,TRBV3-1,TRBJ2-7,TRBD2,CASSRNRLAGSSYEQYF,TGTGCCAGCAGCCGAAACCGCCTAGCGGGAAGCTCCTACGAGCAGTACTTC
many,TRBV30,TRBJ1-2,NA,CARGHFYGYTF,TGTGCCAGGGGACACTTCTATGGCTACACCTTC
NA,TRBV12-3/TRBV12-4,TRBJ2-3,NA,CASSTLTPDTQYF,TGTGCCAGCAGCACTCTAACCCCGGATACGCAGTATTTT
NA,TRBV7-6,TRBJ2-1,NA,CASSPFESSYNEQFF,TGTGCCAGCAGCCCCTTTGAGAGCTCCTACAATGAGCAGTTCTTC
NA,TRBV2,TRBJ2-7,NA,CASSERGQIYEQYF,TGTGCCAGCAGTGAAAGAGGACAAATCTACGAGCAGTACTTC
NA,TRBV3-1,TRBJ2-2,TRBD2,CASSPPGLASTGELFF,TGTGCCAGCAGCCCTCCGGGACTAGCGTCCACCGGGGAGCTGTTTTTT